Listed here is a single T cell receptor (beta chain). No antigen is known for it. Per-nucleotide qualities are absent, and no much larger clonotype sits a single base away. Library creation used the immunoSEQ multiplex PCR assay. For the multiplex PCR, a mixture combining 60 forward primers for TCR Vbeta segments and 13 reverse primers for TCR Jbeta segments was used. A multiplex PCR assay on genomic DNA amplified the CDR3 region of rearranged TCR beta genes. On the Illumina HiSeq System, the amplified TCR beta libraries were sequenced as 87-base-pair reads. As for the original processing: Across the roughly 640 repertoires, a later analysis counted some 81 million unique TCR beta chains, roughly 11 million of which were shared by at least two donors. To remove PCR and sequencing errors, raw reads were error-corrected and collapsed into unique sequences using a nearest-neighbor algorithm that merged closely related sequences. Alignment of CDR3 sequences to IMGT reference sequences was used to assign V, D and J gene segments. For a sequence to be retained, a match of at least six nucleotides to both a V gene segment and a J gene segment was required. A rearrangement was called productive if the CDR3 had no stop codons and remained in frame with V and J, and every other rearrangement was called non-productive. CDR3 was defined by IMGT convention, running from the second conserved V-encoded cysteine to the conserved J-encoded phenylalanine. The earlier analysis of 587 of the donors excluded sequences that lacked an unambiguous match to a single V gene segment. In an earlier analysis of approximately 560 of the donors, a V segment was called functional when productive rearrangements were above 56.7%, and segregating when the standard deviation between donors exceeded 5%. A statistical classification framework was developed to diagnose cytomegalovirus status using the catalog of TCR beta chain sequences. V and J gene assignment, in a later analysis, came from comparing TCR nucleotide sequences with IMGT/GENE-DB human TR gene sequences. In a later analysis, CDR3 sequences and most-parsimonious VDJ recombination scenarios were assigned using the TCRdist pipeline. A later analysis defined each TCR beta chain by its CDR3 amino acid sequence plus V-gene family, and excluded reads lacking a unique V-gene family. A later analysis removed 500 to 600 highly shared, low-generation-probability nucleotide sequences to deal with suspected cross-contamination and a sequencing artifact. In a later analysis, a clonal expansion index for each public chain was calculated from normalized within-repertoire ranks of inferred template counts. In a later analysis, generation probabilities were computed using a VDJ recombination model fitted to out-of-frame rearrangements, and the results were checked against IGoR. A later analysis scored TCR-TCR, TCR-HLA and TCR-CMV co-occurrence with hypergeometric tests, applying a repertoire-size bias correction to TCR pairs. A later analysis estimated false discovery rates by permuting HLA or CMV assignments 20 times. In a later analysis, co-occurring TCRs were grouped with DBSCAN, and TCRdist sequence similarity was added when clustering was performed within HLA-allele-positive subsets. For co-occurrence clustering, repertoires with fewer than 30,000 or more than 120,000 public chains were excluded, along with five or six repertoires with anomalous nucleotide sharing. Held by TCRdb, this immuneACCESS table contains in-frame sequences only and omits some clones. Under half of the omission traces to an unresolved V gene where checked; the cause of the rest is unknown. The DNA gave D and trimming, while V, J and clone size come from that table. This sample is represented by 200,000 to 250,000 clones; over 70% of them were singletons. Of the sample, less than 3% is held by the ten largest clones.

This entry is derived from a study of cytomegalovirus exposure and HLA in healthy donors listed by TCRdb under 2017. For the study in its entirety: An earlier analysis of approximately 550 of the donors reported approximately 290 Gb of sequence data and 100 million to 130 million unique TCR beta sequences from some 180 million T cells. In a later genetic analysis, genome-wide SNP genotypes for about three fifths of the roughly 670 donors were used, and that subset was treated as a discovery cohort. An early release that covered 640 HLA-typed donors contained 300 to 350 gigabases of sequencing data and tens of millions of unique TCR sequences. All discovery cohort repertoires had been generated on a single sequencing platform. The study aimed to test whether cataloging public T cell receptors could reveal signatures of past pathogen exposure. The number of donors typed differed by locus, with roughly 629-640 for A, B, C, DRB1 and DQB1, around 520 for DQA1, 600 to 610 for DPA1, and around 460 for DPB1. Along with the roughly 670-subject first cohort, a separate validation cohort of around 120 different subjects was used. HLA typing covered class I and class II loci at four-digit resolution. On average, roughly 240,000 unique TCR beta nucleotide sequences were sequenced per donor among 398 genotyped donors of the cohort, with approximately 18% of those sequences being non-productive. To predict cytomegalovirus infection status, the study brought together high-throughput TCR immunosequencing, statistical association of individual TCRs with disease status, and machine learning. A later analysis re-examined previously published TCR beta repertoires from 600 to 700 donors and added high-resolution HLA genotyping to investigate patterns of TCR occurrence. In the later analysis, no new phenotypic data were used to find candidate immune exposures; instead, reliance was placed on TCR beta sequences and their occurrence across donors. To decide whether each TCR beta V gene segment behaved as functional or pseudogenic, an earlier analysis of approximately 620 of the donors relied on high-throughput TCR beta sequencing. Alongside the repertoire data, information on donor age, sex, ethnicity and CMV serostatus was compiled. Several DR-DQ haplotypes were treated as single units for association and clustering because of strong linkage in the cohort. The study profiled the T cell repertoires of approximately 700 subjects by immunosequencing and related them to cytomegalovirus serostatus. Of the 350 to 450 genotyped donors, over 70% fell in the genetic ancestry cluster associated with self-reported Caucasian donors.

The full study reports these points: Assigning TCR associations to individual alleles was difficult when HLA alleles, especially DR and DQ, strongly co-occurred. The study listed 150 to 200 TCR beta chains as associated with cytomegalovirus. According to a later analysis, parvovirus B19, influenza, CMV and Epstein-Barr virus appeared linked to several top co-occurrence clusters. A later analysis found that HLA-associated TCR beta chains were more clonally expanded and had lower generation probabilities than equally common non-associated chains. Specific HLA alleles were associated with 16,951 TCR beta sequences at a false discovery rate of 0.05 in a later analysis. The cohort was sequenced for TCR beta chains only, and without alpha or paired-chain data the features that could be detected were limited. A group of highly shared sequence variants was considered likely to be a technical artifact of the sequencing pipeline. In an earlier analysis of roughly 560 of the donors, most TCR beta V segments were observed in productive rearrangements about 87% or about 30% of the time, broadly matching IMGT annotations. A few of the identified cytomegalovirus-associated TCR beta chains were confirmed in vitro to be specific for cytomegalovirus antigens. In a later analysis, TCR association rates were found to vary across HLA loci, with the most associated TCRs seen for DRB1 alleles and the fewest for HLA-C alleles. Most TCR sequences were seen in very few donors, while some public TCRs were found in many individuals. Sequencing depth was assumed to be roughly uniform across donors in the presence/absence analyses, though that assumption may not hold. According to a later genetic analysis, donors in an Asian-associated ancestry cluster had fewer N-insertions in productive TCRs than the approximately 670-donor mean. Because some donors lacked HLA typing at each locus, the association tests relied only on the typed subset. Because counts were too low, about 15 rarely observed V segments, including chromosome 9 orphons, were left out of the earlier analysis of about 620 of the donors. Linkage disequilibrium might explain the correlated functional status among segregating V segments, but an unknown experimental factor could not be excluded. In a later analysis, most CMV-associated TCR beta chains were found to appear HLA-restricted, with HLA associations seemingly driven largely by CMV exposure. The authors suggested that the approach could potentially be extended to other disease states and immunological phenotypes. A further reported finding was that TCR beta sequences accurately predicted the HLA-A and HLA-B alleles for most subjects in the first cohort. An association between a missense DCLRE1C variant and V-gene and J-gene trimming of TCR beta chains was found in a later genetic analysis and replicated in an independent cohort. Cytomegalovirus status was reported to be diagnosed by the classifier with high specificity and sensitivity in both the original and validation cohorts. CMV serostatus was the only immune exposure information available for the cohort.

In total, approximately 610 healthy bone marrow donors made up the cohort. All cohort members were sampled while nominally healthy, although unrecorded immune exposures were likely present. The donor was CMV seropositive and was included in the group of some 290 seropositive cohort members. Each donor provided a peripheral blood sample, and peripheral blood mononuclear cells were used for TCR beta sequencing. The Qiagen DNeasy Blood Extraction Kit was used to extract genomic DNA from the blood cell samples. This TCR was recovered from an older woman in good health and CMV-seropositive. What was sequenced was PBMCs.

The DNA is as follows: TGTGCCAGCAGTCGTACCCAGAGTCGAAGGACTAGCACAGATACGCAGTATTTT. Translated, it gives CASSRTQSRRTSTDTQYF. The chain links TRBV27 with TRBJ2-3, with TRBD2 as a weak D call on 5 bases. The cysteine opens and the phenylalanine closes a CDR3 of 18 amino acids. Only the CDR3 part of the read is kept: 54 bases, read in frame from the first base. Trimming at the junction amounts to 5 bases on V and 0 bases on J, and the germline ends lie 21 bases apart. CDR1 and CDR2 were assigned from the germline V gene (reference sequence) as MNHEY and SMNVEV.